This entry lists 8 T cell receptor beta chains sequenced from one sample in a study of blood T cell repertoires in COVID-19 (dated by TCRdb to the early 2020s). Libraries were constructed by the immunoSEQ multiplex PCR assay. TCRdb carries this immuneACCESS record with in-frame sequences only. Its versions omit some clonotypes, under half of them owing to an unresolved V gene in the studies checked, with the rest unexplained. The sample has a few hundred thousand clones on record, over 80% of them singletons. Of the sample, 5% to 6% falls within the top ten clones. The sequencing sample was made of PBMCs or T cells enriched from blood (not recorded which). The source is a woman between 45 and 60 years old who had recovered from COVID-19.

J is TRBJ1-2 and V is TRBV4-1; 8 nucleotides agree with TRBD1. The CDR3 runs to 15 residues. Germline lookup yields CDR1 MGHRA and CDR2 YSYEKL. J was trimmed by 4 bases and V by 4 bases; bases with no gene match: 8. The CDR3 nucleotides are TGCGCCAGCAGCCCCCACGGACAGGGTGGCTATGGCTACACCTTC. This gives the protein CASSPHGQGGYGYTF.

The rearrangement joins TRBV11-2 to TRBJ1-3; TRBD1 might be the D (5 bases). V shed 5 bases and J shed 3 bases, with 23 bases lying between them. Germline V gene lookup returns CDR1 SGHAT and CDR2 FQNNGV. This CDR3 has 18 residues. The CDR3 here is CASSRTFTGLKDGNTIYF. In DNA form, the CDR3 reads TGTGCCAGCAGCCGAACTTTCACGGGACTTAAAGATGGAAACACCATATATTTT.

The chain combines TRBV18 with TRBJ1-2; 9 bases line up with TRBD1. The CDR3 length is 17 residues. Germline V gives CDR1 KGHSH, CDR2 LQKENI. With 3 bases clipped from V and 7 bases from J, the junction kept 15 bases outside the gene matches. The CDR3 coding sequence is TGTGCCAGCTCACCTGAGACAGGGGGGCTGAGTTCGCGTGGCTACACCTTC. Its protein product is CASSPETGGLSSRGYTF. The complete variable domain, with remaining parts taken from reference TRBV18 and TRBJ1-2, reads NAGVMQNPRHLVRRRGQEARLRCSPMKGHSHVYWYRQLPEEGLKFMVYLQKENIIDESGMPKERFSAEFPKEGPSILRIQQVVRGDSAAYFCASSPETGGLSSRGYTFGSGTRLTVV.

The rearrangement links TRBV27 to TRBJ2-3; perhaps TRBD1 as D (5 bases). Trimming took off 5 bases at V and 4 bases at J, with 10 bases between the two ends. Germline CDR1 reads MNHEY; CDR2 reads SMNVEV (reference sequence). The CDR3 spans 13 residues. In DNA, the CDR3 is TGTGCCAGCAGTAGCGCCAGGGCAGATACGCAGTATTTT. Its translation is CASSSARADTQYF.

J is TRBJ2-2 and V is TRBV4-2; TRBD2 matches 8 bases. The CDR3 totals 16 residues. Unmatched junction bases numbered 7, after V lost 2 bases and J lost 5 bases. Germline V gene data show CDR1 as LGHNA and CDR2 as YNFKEQ. CDR3 loop: CASSQIAGGRTGELFF. The CDR3 DNA is TGTGCCAGCAGCCAAATTGCGGGGGGACGTACCGGGGAGCTGTTTTTT.

The chain employs TRBV14 and TRBJ1-3; D possibly corresponds to TRBD1 (5 bases). Germline V CDR1 and CDR2: SGHDN, FVKESK. V shed 6 bases and J shed 0 bases, with 12 bases lying between them. The CDR3 runs 15 residues. CDR3 region: CASRNSGYSGNTIYF. For the CDR3, the DNA is TGTGCCAGCAGAAACTCAGGGTACTCTGGAAACACCATATATTTT.

The chain has TRBV13 and TRBJ1-1; D unresolved. This CDR3 has 13 residues. The ends were cut back, 3 bases at V and 1 base at J, with 6 bases in the middle. Germline V CDR1 and CDR2: PRHDT, FYEKMQ (reference sequence). The CDR3 DNA reads as TGTGCCAGCAGCTTTATCCGGAACACTGAAGCTTTCTTT. It codes for CASSFIRNTEAFF. The whole variable domain, filled in from reference TRBV13 and TRBJ1-1, reads AAGVIQSPRHLIKEKRETATLKCYPIPRHDTVYWYQQGPGQDPQFLISFYEKMQSDKGSIPDRFSAQQFSDYHSELNMSSLELGDSALYFCASSFIRNTEAFFGQGTRLTVV.

CDR3 residues: CASSTRTWEKLFF. The CDR3 bases are TGTGCCAGCAGCACTAGGACGTGGGAAAAACTGTTTTTT. The genes are TRBV12-3 or TRBV12-4 and TRBJ1-4; no reliable D call. V dropped 6 bases and J dropped 8 bases, with 13 bases sitting between them. This CDR3 has 13 amino acids.